What follows are 29 T cell receptor beta chains derived from one specimen sequenced in a study of CD8+CD57+ T cells in acquired aplastic anemia. Previously, flow cytometry had revealed CD8+CD57+ cell expansion in the patients chosen for sequencing. TCR beta VDJ and CDR3 were profiled, and genomic DNA was the template. TCRdb itself ran the reads through MiXCR, one entry per CDR3 protein. The table lists some 150,000 distinct CDR3 sequences, around 75% of them singletons. Sequencing input: sorted CD4+, CD8+, or CD8+CD57+ T cells (not recorded which) from PBMCs. The receptors were sampled from a human donor with aplastic anemia.

The chain recombines TRBV7-9 with TRBJ2-7; tentative D call: TRBD2 (5 bases). With 5 bases removed from V and 3 bases from J, the gap between germline ends came to 20 bases. This CDR3 is 16 amino acids long. Germline V gene data show CDR1 as SEHNR and CDR2 as FQNEAQ (reference sequence). The CDR3 spells CASSQDEPSGIYEQYF. The DNA of the CDR3 is TGTGCCAGCAGCCAAGATGAGCCCAGCGGAATCTACGAGCAGTACTTC. Together with reference TRBV7-9 and TRBJ2-7, the CDR3 gives the full variable domain: DTGVSQNPRHKITKRGQNVTFRCDPISEHNRLYWYRQTLGQGPEFLTYFQNEAQLEKSRLLSDRFSAERPKGSFSTLEIQRTEQGDSAMYLCASSQDEPSGIYEQYFGPGTRLTVT.

This chain uses TRBV12-3 or TRBV12-4 with TRBJ2-1; 7 bases align to TRBD2. CDR3 length: 15 residues. After removal of 6 bases from V and 7 bases from J, the junction contained 12 bases not matched to a gene. Here the CDR3 DNA reads TGTGCCAGCAGCTGGGGGAGCGGGGACGCAAATGAGCAGTTCTTC. It encodes CASSWGSGDANEQFF.

The V call is TRBV2, the J call TRBJ2-1; D is possibly TRBD1 or TRBD2 (7 bases each). V gave up 7 bases and J gave up 10 bases, with 20 bases separating them. The CDR3 consists of 14 residues. In germline, CDR1 is SNHLY, CDR2 FYNNEI. CDR3 protein: CASIQGGLPIEQFF. CDR3 coding DNA: TGTGCCAGCATCCAGGGGGGGCTGCCTATCGAGCAGTTCTTC.

V gene TRBV20-1 combines with J gene TRBJ2-7, with a tentative D call TRBD1 (6 bases). CDR3 size: 13 residues. Per the germline V gene, CDR1 is DFQATT and CDR2 is SNEGSKA (reference sequence). Trimming left V 6 bases short and J 2 bases short, with 14 bases between. The CDR3 reads CSAPGDSPYEQYV. For the CDR3, the DNA is TGCAGTGCCCCAGGGGATTCACCCTACGAGCAGTACGTC.

The rearrangement uses TRBV24-1 and TRBJ2-5; TRBD1 matches 7 bases. There are 13 residues in the CDR3. Losses at the gene ends were 9 bases for V and 3 bases for J; bases not matched to a gene: 6. The germline CDR1 and CDR2 sequences are KGHDR and SFDVKD. The CDR3 DNA reads TGTGCCACCTCCCACAGGGGCGAAGAGACCCAGTACTTC. Residues: CATSHRGEETQYF.

This clonotype was found a few times. V and J are TRBV20-1 and TRBJ1-2; 9 bases match TRBD1. Germline trimming cut 5 bases from V and 6 bases from J; bases unmatched to any gene: 13. Germline values: CDR1 DFQATT, CDR2 SNEGSKA (reference sequence). The CDR3 length is 15 residues. The CDR3, as DNA: TGCAGTGCTGGGGACCGGGCCGGGACAGGGCATGGCTACACCTTC. Amino acid sequence: CSAGDRAGTGHGYTF.

This clonotype was detected a few times. The chain couples TRBV24-1 to TRBJ2-3, with D perhaps matching TRBD2 (6 bases). The V end was cut by 5 bases, the J end by 6 bases, with 8 bases between. Germline V CDR1 and CDR2: KGHDR, SFDVKD. The CDR3 covers 12 residues. This CDR3 reads CATSGGEDTQYF. CDR3 coding DNA: TGTGCCACCAGTGGCGGGGAGGATACGCAGTATTTT.

The table lists this clonotype with a count of one. This chain connects TRBV29-1 to TRBJ1-5; possible D gene TRBD1, 5 bases. The CDR3 length is 15 residues. Trimming took 4 bases from V and 2 from J, leaving 15 bases between them. CDR1 and CDR2 (germline): SQVTM, ANQGSEA. This CDR3 reads CSVGDGLGGNQPQHF. CDR3 DNA sequence: TGCAGCGTTGGGGACGGACTAGGGGGCAATCAGCCCCAGCATTTT. The variable domain in full, completed from reference TRBV29-1 and TRBJ1-5, reads SAVISQKPSRDICQRGTSLTIQCQVDSQVTMMFWYRQQPGQSLTLIATANQGSEATYESGFVIDKFPISRPNLTFSTLTVSNMSPEDSSIYLCSVGDGLGGNQPQHFGDGTRLSIL.

Only a few counts were recorded for this clonotype. The rearrangement uses TRBV20-1 and TRBJ2-1; 7 nucleotides line up with TRBD2. J lost 5 bases, V lost 6 bases, and 7 bases had no gene match. The CDR3 loop spans 13 amino acids. Germline CDR1 is DFQATT and CDR2 is SNEGSKA (reference sequence). CDR3 sequence (DNA): TGCAGTGCCTGGGGGGGACTGAACAATGAGCAGTTCTTC. It is translated as CSAWGGLNNEQFF.

This clonotype is a singleton in its sample. CDR3 coding DNA: TGTGCCACCAGCGGACGCAACTCCTACGAGCAGTACTTC. Translated: CATSGRNSYEQYF. The chain has TRBV15 and TRBJ2-7; no firm D call. The CDR3 contains 13 residues. The V end lost 5 bases, the J end lost 0 bases, and 8 bases lay between the germline ends. Per germline, CDR1 LNHNV and CDR2 YYDKDF (reference sequence).

V gene TRBV24-1 combines with J gene TRBJ2-1; D perhaps matches TRBD1 (5 bases). Trimming took off 7 bases at V and 4 bases at J, with 13 bases between the two ends. Germline V gene lookup returns CDR1 KGHDR and CDR2 SFDVKD. This CDR3 comprises 14 residues. This CDR3 is CATSRTGGYNEQFF. CDR3 nucleotide sequence: TGTGCCACCAGCCGTACAGGTGGGTACAATGAGCAGTTCTTC.

The rearrangement uses TRBV20-1 and TRBJ2-5; D not certain. Germline V gene lookup returns CDR1 DFQATT and CDR2 SNEGSKA (reference sequence). The CDR3 sequence is 13 residues long. V lost 6 bases to trimming and J lost 2 bases, with 13 bases between them. Written as DNA, the CDR3 is TGCAGTGCCCACCGACAAGGGCAAGAGACCCAGTACTTC. It specifies CSAHRQGQETQYF.

The V call is TRBV10-1, the J call TRBJ2-3; 13 nucleotides line up with TRBD2. This CDR3 region has 16 residues. Germline assignment: CDR1 WNHNN and CDR2 SYGVQD (reference sequence). V shed 0 bases and J 8 bases; nucleotides not matched to a gene: 5. The CDR3 DNA follows: TGCGCCAGCAGTGAGTCACTAGCGGGAGGGCTGGTTACGCAGTATTTT. It specifies CASSESLAGGLVTQYF.

The chain carries TRBV7-2 and TRBJ2-7, with TRBD2 matching 9 bases. The CDR3 is 14 amino acids. J gave up 3 bases and V 3 bases, and 3 bases lay outside the gene matches. CDR1 is SGHTA, CDR2 FQGNSA, per germline. CDR3 sequence reads: CASSLTSGVYEQYF. As DNA, the CDR3 is TGTGCCAGCAGCTTGACTAGCGGTGTCTACGAGCAGTACTTC.

About this clonotype itself: A read error may account for a junction end that differs from germline. This sequence joins TRBV9 and TRBJ1-1; tentative D call: TRBD1 (5 bases). This CDR3 is built from 11 residues. The germline V gene has CDR1 SGDLS and CDR2 YYNGEE. CDR3 region: CASNTFKGQPF. The CDR3 DNA follows: TGTGCCAGCAACACCTTTAAGGGGCAGCCGTTT.

This clonotype was detected a few times. The chain has TRBV7-2 and TRBJ1-4; D call uncertain. The CDR3 extends over 13 amino acids. Trimming removed 3 bases from V and 8 bases from J, with 10 bases in between. Germline lookup yields CDR1 SGHTA and CDR2 FQGNSA. CDR3 nucleotide sequence: TGTGCCAGCAGCTTCGCCGAGGTAGAAAAACTGTTTTTT. As protein: CASSFAEVEKLFF.

The rearrangement links TRBV2 to TRBJ1-2; tentatively, D is TRBD1 (5 bases). Between the trimmed V and J ends, which lost 3 bases and 7 bases, there was a span of 15 bases. The CDR3 loop spans 14 amino acids. CDR1 SNHLY and CDR2 FYNNEI come from the germline V gene. The CDR3 is CASSDAGWLSGYTF. CDR3 DNA sequence: TGTGCCAGCAGTGACGCAGGGTGGCTTTCTGGCTACACCTTC.

V is TRBV7-9 and J is TRBJ2-6; D might be TRBD2 (6 bases). The CDR3 has 16 amino acids. V shed 0 bases and J shed 13 bases, with 19 bases lying between them. The germline V gene encodes CDR1 SEHNR and CDR2 FQNEAQ (reference sequence). The CDR3, as DNA: TGTGCCAGCAGCTTAGCTTTGGCGGGGCCGGGACGGGTCCTGACTTTC. Translated, it gives CASSLALAGPGRVLTF.

This chain links TRBV7-9 with TRBJ2-7, with 9 bases that match TRBD2. The ends lost 2 bases at V and 5 bases at J; junction bases unmatched: 7. There are 15 residues in the CDR3. Germline CDR1 is SEHNR and CDR2 is FQNEAQ (reference sequence). The CDR3 DNA sequence: TGTGCCAGCAGCTTAAATTTAGCGGGAGAACACGAGCAGTACTTC. Its translation: CASSLNLAGEHEQYF.

The chain couples TRBV10-3 to TRBJ2-1; D unclear. This CDR3 spans 15 amino acids. Germline V gene sequence: CDR1 ENHRY, CDR2 SYGVKD. The germline V and J ends were trimmed by 2 bases and 0 bases, with 8 bases remaining between them. The CDR3 coding sequence is TGTGCCATCAGTGAGACTCAGAGCTCCTACAATGAGCAGTTCTTC. Its protein is CAISETQSSYNEQFF.

V and J are TRBV7-6 and TRBJ2-7; D remains unclear. V lost 1 base, J lost 0 bases, and 10 bases lay in between. The V gene's germline CDR1 is SGHVS and CDR2 FNYEAQ. The CDR3 totals 15 residues. The CDR3 DNA follows: TGTGCCAGCAGCTTAGAGACCGGGTCCTCCTACGAGCAGTACTTC. Its translation: CASSLETGSSYEQYF. Variable domain in full (rest from reference TRBV7-6 and TRBJ2-7): GAGVSQSPRYKVTKRGQDVALRCDPISGHVSLYWYRQALGQGPEFLTYFNYEAQQDKSGLPNDRFSAERPEGSISTLTIQRTEQRDSAMYRCASSLETGSSYEQYFGPGTRLTVT.

The chain joins TRBV19 to TRBJ2-4; D remains ambiguous. CDR3 length: 13 amino acids. Trimming took 1 base from V and 11 from J, leaving 12 bases between them. The germline CDR1 and CDR2 sequences are LNHDA and SQIVND (reference sequence). In DNA, the CDR3 is TGTGCCAGTAGTATAGGCCCGTCCCGGGTTCAGTACTTC. It codes for CASSIGPSRVQYF.

The chain is built from TRBV10-3 and TRBJ1-3; tentative D call: TRBD1 (6 bases). Germline V gene data show CDR1 as ENHRY and CDR2 as SYGVKD. Trimming removed 11 bases from V and 8 bases from J, with 19 bases in between. The CDR3 contains 13 residues. The CDR3 DNA reads as TGTGCCGCCGCCGGGACACTCGTGGACACCATATATTTT. This codes for CAAAGTLVDTIYF.

The chain couples TRBV24-1 to TRBJ1-1; 7 bases match TRBD1. V shed 6 bases and J 0 bases; nucleotides not matched to a gene: 9. Germline assignment: CDR1 KGHDR and CDR2 SFDVKD. The CDR3 runs to 16 residues. CDR3: CATSPRTGDMNTEAFF. CDR3 in DNA: TGTGCCACCAGTCCACGTACAGGGGACATGAACACTGAAGCTTTCTTT.

The gene calls are TRBV20-1 and TRBJ2-7; 10 nucleotides line up with TRBD2. Germline V gives CDR1 DFQATT, CDR2 SNEGSKA (reference sequence). Losses at the gene ends were 1 base for V and 5 bases for J; bases not matched to a gene: 2. The CDR3 spans 13 residues. This chain's CDR3 is CSARVAGGDEQYF. The CDR3 DNA is TGCAGTGCTAGAGTAGCGGGGGGCGACGAGCAGTACTTC.

The rearrangement links TRBV28 to TRBJ2-7; 9 positions match TRBD2. Losses at the gene ends were 7 bases for V and 1 base for J; bases not matched to a gene: 5. CDR1 MDHEN and CDR2 SYDVKM come from the germline V gene. The CDR3 covers 14 residues. CDR3 nucleotide sequence: TGTGCCAGCATCGCGGGGGGGAAATCCTACGAGCAGTACTTC. Residues: CASIAGGKSYEQYF.

The chain is built from TRBV5-1 and TRBJ2-7; TRBD1 matches 9 bases. V trimming: 7 bases; J trimming: 2 bases; junction bases outside the gene matches: 13. CDR1 is SGHRS, CDR2 YFSETQ, per germline. The CDR3 sequence is 16 residues long. CDR3 loop: CASSLEGGQGAYEQYF. The CDR3 nucleotides are TGCGCCAGCTCATTAGAGGGGGGACAGGGTGCCTACGAGCAGTACTTC.

This rearrangement joins TRBV19 to TRBJ1-5; 7 bases agree with TRBD1. Germline-derived CDR1 and CDR2 are LNHDA and SQIVND (reference sequence). The CDR3 extends over 15 amino acids. The V segment lost 10 bases and the J segment 0 bases; nucleotides outside the gene matches: 9. The CDR3 DNA follows: TGTGCCACAGGGGACAGCCCCTATAGCAATCAGCCCCAGCATTTT. Encoded protein: CATGDSPYSNQPQHF.

The genes are TRBV4-3 and TRBJ2-3; D may be TRBD1 (6 bases). The V gene's germline CDR1 is LGHNA and CDR2 YSLEER. This CDR3 comprises 15 residues. Deletions cut 6 bases from V and 2 bases from J, with 15 bases between. The CDR3 nucleotides read TGCGCCAGCAGTTTGGACAGTATTCCCACAGATACGCAGTATTTT. Encoded protein: CASSLDSIPTDTQYF.